This section outlines one T cell receptor beta chain sequence together with its context. The sample is drawn from a study of control samples from healthy donors and cancer patients. The CDR3 has 11 residues. Germline V CDR1 and CDR2: MDHEN, SYDVKM. With 8 bases removed from V and 6 bases from J, the gap between germline ends came to 8 bases. Sequencing used immunoSEQ multiplex PCR; TCRdb keeps in-frame clones, though not all of them. The data hold roughly 370,000 clones, with around 90% observed a single time. The chain uses TRBV28 and TRBJ2-1; no clear D gene. Sequencing was performed on PBMCs. This TCR came from a man between 35 and 55 years old with head and neck cancer. CDR3 DNA: TGTGCCAGCGAGTATATCAATGAGCAGTTCTTC. This sequence encodes CASEYINEQFF.